This T cell receptor (beta chain) comes out of a study of cytomegalovirus exposure and HLA in healthy donors. Study-wide findings and caveats: Over 15,000 TCR beta sequences were associated with HLA alleles at 0.05 false discovery rate in a later analysis.

The PCR made use of 60 Vbeta and 13 Jbeta primers. Some clones are missing from TCRdb's copy, which holds only in-frame ones; the method was immunoSEQ multiplex PCR. Among 180,000 or so clones listed, about three quarters were seen once. In the case of this clone: The target antigen is unknown.

The germline gives CDR1 SGDLS, CDR2 YYNGEE. Trimming took 3 bases from V and 2 from J, leaving 10 bases between them. The CDR3 covers 14 residues. This clonotype originated in a man younger than 35 in good health and CMV-seronegative. The rearrangement joins TRBV9 to TRBJ2-3; D is uncertain. What was sequenced was PBMCs. CDR3 sequence (DNA): TGTGCCAGCAGCGGCAGGATAGACACAGATACGCAGTATTTT. Translated, it gives CASSGRIDTDTQYF.